This T cell receptor (beta chain) was captured by sequencing in a study of T-cell memory formation after mild COVID-19. Germline CDR1 and CDR2: SEHNR and FQNEAQ (reference sequence). This CDR3 region has 12 residues. Study-wide results and limits: CD4+ contracting clones lay mainly in CM and EM, CD8+ ones in EMRA.

This clonotype showed up many times. No antigen is known for it. One end of the junction fails to match germline, which may point to a read error. TCRdb called the 5' RACE reads again in MiXCR, with one record for every CDR3 protein. The sample holds 470,000 or so distinct CDR3 sequences, roughly 17% seen once. Sample: PBMCs or a T cell subset sorted from them (not recorded which). The J gene is TRBJ2-2, the V gene TRBV7-9; D not resolved. The receptor was derived from a man between 18 and 29 years old who had mild COVID-19 (a few samples of this study predate the infection). Cell type and time point are not known. The CDR3 DNA is TGCGCCAGCAGCTTTGTTTCCGGGGAGCTGTTTTTT. This encodes CASSFVSGELFF.